Here is one T cell receptor beta chain with its context. Trimming removed 3 bases from V and 1 base from J; junction bases left unmatched: 8. There are 16 residues in the CDR3. Germline V gives CDR1 LNHNV, CDR2 YYDKDF (reference sequence). The authors' processing: Counts of nucleated cells, estimated from reference gene primer amplification, were obtained. The data were produced by immunoSEQ multiplex PCR, yet TCRdb's version contains in-frame clones alone and is incomplete. V, J and clone size were drawn from that table, and D and trimming were deduced from the DNA. The table includes over 150,000 clones, 83% detected once. Seattle patient enrollment occurred during active infection, with longitudinal follow-up thereafter. This record belongs to a study of blood T cell repertoires in COVID-19. On the study more broadly: Spain, Italy and the United States supplied samples that represented acute and convalescent COVID-19. The analysed material was cDNA or gDNA that came from T cells, B-cell-depleted T cells, or PBMCs.

The TCR sequence derives from a woman aged 55-75 years with COVID-19, enrolled during active disease. The source material was peripheral blood. The chain links TRBV15 to TRBJ1-2, with 7 positions matching TRBD1. In nucleotides, the CDR3 is TGTGCCACCAGCAGGGGACAGCCGAAATTTAACTATGGCTACACCTTC. Translated: CATSRGQPKFNYGYTF.